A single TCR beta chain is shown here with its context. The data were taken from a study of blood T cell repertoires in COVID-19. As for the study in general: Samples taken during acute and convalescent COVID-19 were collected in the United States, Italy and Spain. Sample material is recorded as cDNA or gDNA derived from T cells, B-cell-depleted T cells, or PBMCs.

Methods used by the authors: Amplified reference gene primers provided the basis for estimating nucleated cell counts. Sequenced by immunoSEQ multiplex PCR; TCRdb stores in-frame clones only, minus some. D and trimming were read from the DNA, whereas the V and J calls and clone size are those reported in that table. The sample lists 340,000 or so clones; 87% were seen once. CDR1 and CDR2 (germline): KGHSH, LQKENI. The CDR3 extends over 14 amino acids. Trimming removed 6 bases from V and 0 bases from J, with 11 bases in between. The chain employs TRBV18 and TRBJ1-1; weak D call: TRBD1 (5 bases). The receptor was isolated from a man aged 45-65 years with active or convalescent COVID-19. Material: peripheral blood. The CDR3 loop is CASSPKQVNTEAFF. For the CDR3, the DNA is TGTGCCAGCTCGCCTAAACAGGTGAACACTGAAGCTTTCTTT.